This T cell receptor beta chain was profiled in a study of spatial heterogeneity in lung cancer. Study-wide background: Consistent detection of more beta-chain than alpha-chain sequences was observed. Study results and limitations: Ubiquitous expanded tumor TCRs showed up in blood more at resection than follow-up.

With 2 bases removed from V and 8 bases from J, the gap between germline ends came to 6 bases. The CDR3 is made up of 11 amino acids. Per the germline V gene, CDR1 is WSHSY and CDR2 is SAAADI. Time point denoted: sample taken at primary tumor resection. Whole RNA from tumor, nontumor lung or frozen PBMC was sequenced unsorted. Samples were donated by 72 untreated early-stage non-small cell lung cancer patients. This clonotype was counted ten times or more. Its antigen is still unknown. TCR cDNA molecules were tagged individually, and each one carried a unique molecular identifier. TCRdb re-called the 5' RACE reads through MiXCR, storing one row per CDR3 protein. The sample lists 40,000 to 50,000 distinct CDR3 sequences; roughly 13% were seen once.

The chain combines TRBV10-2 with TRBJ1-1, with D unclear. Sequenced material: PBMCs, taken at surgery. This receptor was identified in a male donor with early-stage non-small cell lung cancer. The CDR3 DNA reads TGCGCCAGCAGTGAGGGGCAGGAAGCTTTCTTT. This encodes CASSEGQEAFF.